The 10 T cell receptor beta chains in this list originate from one sample, sequenced in a study of blood T cell repertoires in COVID-19 (dated by TCRdb to 2018 to 2020). The library was produced with the immunoSEQ multiplex PCR assay. TCRdb took this table from immuneACCESS and kept in-frame rearrangements with V and J called. Such tables lack part of the clones; where checked against another copy, unresolved V genes explain under half of the gap, and the rest is unexplained. The table for this sample lists about 68,000 clones; 80% to 90% of them were counted only once. The top ten constitute roughly 2.7% of the sample. Source material: peripheral blood. Source of these receptors: a man aged 45 to 65 with acute or convalescent COVID-19.

The rearrangement uses TRBV19 and TRBJ1-2; D is undetermined. V was clipped by 5 bases and J by 4 bases, with 11 bases between them. Germline CDR1 is LNHDA and CDR2 is SQIVND (reference sequence). This CDR3 is built from 13 residues. CDR3 in amino acids: CASSQMGFYGYTF. The CDR3 DNA follows: TGTGCCAGTAGTCAGATGGGCTTCTATGGCTACACCTTC.

The chain couples TRBV6-4 to TRBJ2-2, with TRBD2 identical over 8 bases. Germline V gives CDR1 MRHNA, CDR2 SNTAGT. The ends lost 0 bases at V and 3 bases at J; junction bases unmatched: 6. The CDR3 is made up of 17 amino acids. The CDR3 DNA reads as TGTGCCAGCAGTGACTCGAGTGGTAGCGGGGACACCGGGGAGCTGTTTTTT. The encoded protein is CASSDSSGSGDTGELFF.

The chain uses TRBV7-8 and TRBJ1-4; D unclear. Per the germline V gene, CDR1 is SGHVS and CDR2 is FQNEAQ. CDR3 length: 17 residues. Trimming removed 0 bases from V and 0 bases from J, with 11 bases in between. CDR3 protein: CASSLARISATNEKLFF. DNA for the CDR3: TGTGCCAGCAGCTTAGCTCGTATCAGTGCAACTAATGAAAAACTGTTTTTT.

V and J are TRBV19 and TRBJ1-1; D possibly corresponds to TRBD1 (5 bases). Trimming shortened V by 5 bases and J by 0 bases, and 19 bases separated the two germline ends. The germline CDR1 and CDR2 sequences are LNHDA and SQIVND (reference sequence). The CDR3 is 17 amino acids. Here the CDR3 DNA reads TGTGCCAGTAGTCGGGTTCAGGGTCAGTTTATGAACACTGAAGCTTTCTTT. Protein: CASSRVQGQFMNTEAFF.

The chain recombines TRBV5-6 with TRBJ2-1, with 9 bases matching TRBD1. Trimming cost V 0 bases and J 9 bases; bases outside gene matches: 7. In germline, CDR1 is SGHDT, CDR2 YYEEEE. The CDR3 is 15 residues long. In DNA, the CDR3 is TGTGCCAGCAGCTTGGCCGGGACAGGGTCTGGTGAGCAGTTCTTC. Translation gives CASSLAGTGSGEQFF.

The V gene is TRBV5-1, the J gene TRBJ1-1; D is unclear. The ends were cut back, 1 base at V and 1 base at J, with 8 bases in the middle. This CDR3 contains 14 residues. CDR1 and CDR2 from the germline V gene are SGHRS and YFSETQ. DNA of the CDR3: TGCGCCAGCAGCTTGATTGGAGGGAACACTGAAGCTTTCTTT. Its protein is CASSLIGGNTEAFF.

This chain uses TRBV20-1 with TRBJ1-1, with unresolved D. CDR1 and CDR2 from the germline V gene are DFQATT and SNEGSKA (reference sequence). V was cut by 7 bases and J by 6 bases, with 12 bases left in between. CDR3 length equals 11 residues. The CDR3 sequence: CSGASFSEAFF. CDR3 DNA sequence: TGCAGTGGGGCCAGCTTCTCTGAAGCTTTCTTT.

The chain couples TRBV30 to TRBJ2-1; TRBD1 matches at 9 bases. Trimming took 5 bases from V and 3 from J; bases not matched to a gene: 11. Germline CDR1 reads GTSNPN; CDR2 reads SVGIG (reference sequence). The length of the CDR3 is 16 residues. The CDR3 DNA sequence: TGTGCCTGGTCCTCTTCCGGGACAGGGTACTACAATGAGCAGTTCTTC. It is translated as CAWSSSGTGYYNEQFF.

The chain recombines TRBV19 with TRBJ1-4; no clear D. The CDR3 has 13 residues. The germline V gene encodes CDR1 LNHDA and CDR2 SQIVND (reference sequence). V was cut by 8 bases and J by 7 bases, with 14 bases left in between. CDR3 sequence: CASASRGGEKLFF. As DNA, the CDR3 is TGTGCCAGTGCCAGCCGAGGCGGTGAAAAACTGTTTTTT.

The rearrangement links TRBV13 to TRBJ2-3; 9 nucleotides line up with TRBD2. Germline values: CDR1 PRHDT, CDR2 FYEKMQ (reference sequence). V shed 4 bases, J shed 3 bases, and the junction held 11 bases outside the gene matches. This CDR3 has 17 amino acids. The CDR3 DNA reads TGTGCCAGCAGCTCTCCGCGGAGGAGCGGGAGGACAGATACGCAGTATTTT. This sequence encodes CASSSPRRSGRTDTQYF.